Below, 16 T cell receptor beta chains from the same sample are listed, as sequenced in a study of cytomegalovirus exposure and HLA in healthy donors. 13 Jbeta primers and 60 Vbeta primers were used for the PCR. This table comes from immunoSEQ multiplex PCR, and its TCRdb copy is limited to in-frame clones, with some not included. The sample has around 140,000 clones, around 82% seen once; the top ten hold 6.2%. The sequencing input was PBMCs. These receptors originate from a woman aged 40-49 years in good health and CMV-seropositive.

The rearrangement uses TRBV5-1 and TRBJ2-1; TRBD1 aligns across 7 bases. Trimming cost V 5 bases and J 3 bases; bases outside gene matches: 8. CDR3 length: 15 amino acids. Looked up from germline, CDR1 is SGHRS and CDR2 is YFSETQ. The CDR3 DNA follows: TGCGCCAGCAGTCCCGACAGGGCAAACTACAATGAGCAGTTCTTC. This translates into CASSPDRANYNEQFF.

The gene calls are TRBV4-2 and TRBJ2-2, with 7 bases matching TRBD2. Germline V gene data show CDR1 as LGHNA and CDR2 as YNFKEQ. V lost 7 bases to trimming and J lost 5 bases; unmatched junction nucleotides: 16. The CDR3 length is 17 residues. For the CDR3, the DNA is TGTGCCAGCACCCTCAATTGGGGGGGGAGCATAACCGGGGAGCTGTTTTTT. It is translated as CASTLNWGGSITGELFF.

This clone was detected a few times. The chain has TRBV5-4 and TRBJ2-5, with D possibly being TRBD1 (7 bases). The V end was cut by 7 bases, the J end by 3 bases, with 16 bases between. The CDR3 consists of 14 residues. The germline V gene encodes CDR1 SGHNT and CDR2 YYREEE (reference sequence). The chain's CDR3 is CASGPGGTEETQYF. CDR3 sequence (DNA): TGTGCCAGCGGTCCTGGAGGGACAGAAGAGACCCAGTACTTC.

This clone came up a few times. The chain carries TRBV30 and TRBJ1-5; D perhaps matches TRBD1 (6 bases). V lost 2 bases and J 6 bases, leaving 17 bases between the germline ends. Germline V gene lookup returns CDR1 GTSNPN and CDR2 SVGIG (reference sequence). This CDR3 has 15 residues. CDR3 loop: CAWSSLGGEGQPQHF. The CDR3 region has the DNA TGTGCCTGGAGTTCACTAGGGGGAGAAGGTCAGCCCCAGCATTTT.

Here the CDR3 reads CASSLLGGRAQETQYF. CDR3 in DNA: TGTGCCAGCAGCCTGCTGGGCGGGAGGGCCCAGGAGACCCAGTACTTC. J is TRBJ2-5 and V is TRBV7-6, with 9 nucleotides matching TRBD2. The CDR3 covers 16 residues. The germline CDR1 and CDR2 sequences are SGHVS and FNYEAQ. J gave up 5 bases and V 5 bases, and 12 bases lay outside the gene matches.

CDR3 in DNA: TGTGCCAGCTCACCAGGATTAGCGGGAGCCGGCAATGAGCAGTTCTTC. Translated, it gives CASSPGLAGAGNEQFF. This chain joins TRBV18 and TRBJ2-1; the match to TRBD2 covers 9 bases. The J segment lost 6 bases and the V segment lost 2 bases, leaving 8 bases of the junction unmatched. This CDR3 contains 16 residues. CDR1 is KGHSH and CDR2 is LQKENI in the germline V gene.

This clone was seen a few times. The rearrangement joins TRBV6-1 to TRBJ2-5; tentatively, D is TRBD1 (7 bases). The CDR3 spans 14 residues. V dropped 8 bases and J dropped 2 bases, with 15 bases sitting between them. Germline V gene lookup returns CDR1 MNHNS and CDR2 SASEGT. CDR3 residues: CASLKPGGQETQYF. DNA of the CDR3: TGTGCCAGCCTAAAGCCAGGGGGGCAAGAGACCCAGTACTTC.

The chain links TRBV2 to TRBJ2-7; weak D call: TRBD2 (5 bases). CDR1 is SNHLY, CDR2 FYNNEI, per germline. This CDR3 spans 14 amino acids. Trimming took off 7 bases at V and 1 base at J, with 14 bases between the two ends. CDR3 bases: TGTGCCAGCACTCACGTGGACTTTTCCTACGAGCAGTACTTC. This translates into CASTHVDFSYEQYF.

The chain joins TRBV7-3 to TRBJ2-2; D is ambiguous. Trimming cost V 8 bases and J 1 base, with 11 bases left between them. The length of the CDR3 is 14 residues. Per the germline V gene, CDR1 is SGHTA and CDR2 is FQGTGA. In DNA, the CDR3 is TGTGCCAGCCACTATTTAGGGAACACCGGGGAGCTGTTTTTT. It is translated as CASHYLGNTGELFF. Using reference TRBV7-3 and TRBJ2-2 for the parts outside the CDR3, the full variable domain is GAGVSQTPSNKVTEKGKYVELRCDPISGHTALYWYRQSLGQGPEFLIYFQGTGAADDSGLPNDRFFAVRPEGSVSTLKIQRTERGDSAVYLCASHYLGNTGELFFGEGSRLTVL.

This clone was recorded once. V usage is TRBV29-1 and J usage is TRBJ2-7; possible D gene TRBD2, 5 bases. The V and J ends lost 3 bases and 0 bases respectively, with 12 bases between them. The length of the CDR3 is 14 residues. Germline-derived CDR1 and CDR2 are SQVTM and ANQGSEA. CDR3 amino acids: CSVEEDDYSYEQYF. CDR3 in DNA: TGCAGCGTTGAGGAGGACGATTACTCCTACGAGCAGTACTTC.

This clone has only a few counts. CDR3 loop: CASSHLRAPTEAFF. In DNA form, the CDR3 reads TGTGCCAGCAGTCACCTCAGGGCCCCCACTGAAGCTTTCTTT. The chain recombines TRBV7-9 with TRBJ1-1; D may be TRBD1 (5 bases). Trimming removed 6 bases at V and 4 bases at J, with 15 bases between. The V gene's germline CDR1 is SEHNR and CDR2 FQNEAQ (reference sequence). CDR3 length: 14 residues.

The rearrangement links TRBV5-1 to TRBJ2-5; 15 nucleotides match TRBD2. Unmatched junction bases numbered 7, after V lost 6 bases and J lost 4 bases. This CDR3 comprises 16 residues. Germline V lookup: CDR1 SGHRS, CDR2 YFSETQ. The CDR3 loop reads CASTSGLAGGGETQYF. In DNA, the CDR3 is TGCGCCAGCACCTCGGGACTAGCGGGAGGCGGAGAGACCCAGTACTTC.

The rearrangement joins TRBV27 to TRBJ2-3; tentatively, D is TRBD2 (6 bases). Germline CDR1 reads MNHEY; CDR2 reads SMNVEV (reference sequence). The length of the CDR3 is 13 residues. V was trimmed by 7 bases and J by 6 bases, leaving 14 bases between them. CDR3 region: CASTHPGVDTQYF. As DNA, the CDR3 is TGTGCCAGCACCCACCCGGGGGTCGATACGCAGTATTTT.

J is TRBJ1-1 and V is TRBV28, with TRBD1 matching 9 bases. The CDR3 is 16 amino acids. Per germline, CDR1 MDHEN and CDR2 SYDVKM. V lost 7 bases to trimming and J lost 2 bases; unmatched junction nucleotides: 11. CDR3 nucleotides: TGTGCCAGCATCAAACCTTCGGGACAGGGAAACACTGAAGCTTTCTTT. It encodes CASIKPSGQGNTEAFF.

V is TRBV5-1 and J is TRBJ2-1; 11 bases map to TRBD1. Trimming took 1 base from V and 8 from J; bases not matched to a gene: 8. This CDR3 has 16 amino acids. Germline loops: CDR1 SGHRS, CDR2 YFSETQ. Written as DNA, the CDR3 is TGCGCCAGCAGCTTGACCGGACAGGGGGCTGGATATGAGCAGTTCTTC. This encodes CASSLTGQGAGYEQFF.

V is TRBV19 and J is TRBJ1-4; a weak D match, TRBD1 (6 bases). The germline V and J ends were trimmed by 10 bases and 5 bases, with 23 bases remaining between them. The CDR3 is made up of 16 amino acids. Germline V lookup: CDR1 LNHDA, CDR2 SQIVND (reference sequence). CDR3 sequence (DNA): TGTGCCACCGCGGTGGCAGGGGCCTCGCTGAATGAAAAACTGTTTTTT. It translates to CATAVAGASLNEKLFF.